This T cell receptor beta chain was sequenced in a study of blood T cell repertoires in COVID-19. The overall study: The samples span acute and convalescent COVID-19 from the United States, Italy and Spain.

Everyone who took part was roughly 18 to 89 years old, and they came from fewer than 25 US areas. Cohorts were based on clinical histories the participants reported. For recovered donors of Cohort 3, there were two negative PCRs, clearance, or symptom resolution. The length of the CDR3 is 13 residues. CDR1 is SQVTM, CDR2 ANQGSEA, per germline. The junction had 5 bases not matched to a gene; V was cut back by 5 bases and J by 2 bases. Only in-frame clones appear in the TCRdb table, and some are missing; sequencing was by immunoSEQ multiplex PCR. This sample has just over 350,000 clones, with more than 85% found just once.

The TCR sequence derives from a woman aged 25 to 39 who had recovered from COVID-19. Source material: PBMCs or T cells enriched from blood (not recorded which). This chain joins TRBV29-1 and TRBJ1-2, with 7 bases aligning to TRBD1. The CDR3 reads CSVMTGQNYGYTF. CDR3 nucleotides: TGCAGCGTTATGACAGGGCAAAACTATGGCTACACCTTC.